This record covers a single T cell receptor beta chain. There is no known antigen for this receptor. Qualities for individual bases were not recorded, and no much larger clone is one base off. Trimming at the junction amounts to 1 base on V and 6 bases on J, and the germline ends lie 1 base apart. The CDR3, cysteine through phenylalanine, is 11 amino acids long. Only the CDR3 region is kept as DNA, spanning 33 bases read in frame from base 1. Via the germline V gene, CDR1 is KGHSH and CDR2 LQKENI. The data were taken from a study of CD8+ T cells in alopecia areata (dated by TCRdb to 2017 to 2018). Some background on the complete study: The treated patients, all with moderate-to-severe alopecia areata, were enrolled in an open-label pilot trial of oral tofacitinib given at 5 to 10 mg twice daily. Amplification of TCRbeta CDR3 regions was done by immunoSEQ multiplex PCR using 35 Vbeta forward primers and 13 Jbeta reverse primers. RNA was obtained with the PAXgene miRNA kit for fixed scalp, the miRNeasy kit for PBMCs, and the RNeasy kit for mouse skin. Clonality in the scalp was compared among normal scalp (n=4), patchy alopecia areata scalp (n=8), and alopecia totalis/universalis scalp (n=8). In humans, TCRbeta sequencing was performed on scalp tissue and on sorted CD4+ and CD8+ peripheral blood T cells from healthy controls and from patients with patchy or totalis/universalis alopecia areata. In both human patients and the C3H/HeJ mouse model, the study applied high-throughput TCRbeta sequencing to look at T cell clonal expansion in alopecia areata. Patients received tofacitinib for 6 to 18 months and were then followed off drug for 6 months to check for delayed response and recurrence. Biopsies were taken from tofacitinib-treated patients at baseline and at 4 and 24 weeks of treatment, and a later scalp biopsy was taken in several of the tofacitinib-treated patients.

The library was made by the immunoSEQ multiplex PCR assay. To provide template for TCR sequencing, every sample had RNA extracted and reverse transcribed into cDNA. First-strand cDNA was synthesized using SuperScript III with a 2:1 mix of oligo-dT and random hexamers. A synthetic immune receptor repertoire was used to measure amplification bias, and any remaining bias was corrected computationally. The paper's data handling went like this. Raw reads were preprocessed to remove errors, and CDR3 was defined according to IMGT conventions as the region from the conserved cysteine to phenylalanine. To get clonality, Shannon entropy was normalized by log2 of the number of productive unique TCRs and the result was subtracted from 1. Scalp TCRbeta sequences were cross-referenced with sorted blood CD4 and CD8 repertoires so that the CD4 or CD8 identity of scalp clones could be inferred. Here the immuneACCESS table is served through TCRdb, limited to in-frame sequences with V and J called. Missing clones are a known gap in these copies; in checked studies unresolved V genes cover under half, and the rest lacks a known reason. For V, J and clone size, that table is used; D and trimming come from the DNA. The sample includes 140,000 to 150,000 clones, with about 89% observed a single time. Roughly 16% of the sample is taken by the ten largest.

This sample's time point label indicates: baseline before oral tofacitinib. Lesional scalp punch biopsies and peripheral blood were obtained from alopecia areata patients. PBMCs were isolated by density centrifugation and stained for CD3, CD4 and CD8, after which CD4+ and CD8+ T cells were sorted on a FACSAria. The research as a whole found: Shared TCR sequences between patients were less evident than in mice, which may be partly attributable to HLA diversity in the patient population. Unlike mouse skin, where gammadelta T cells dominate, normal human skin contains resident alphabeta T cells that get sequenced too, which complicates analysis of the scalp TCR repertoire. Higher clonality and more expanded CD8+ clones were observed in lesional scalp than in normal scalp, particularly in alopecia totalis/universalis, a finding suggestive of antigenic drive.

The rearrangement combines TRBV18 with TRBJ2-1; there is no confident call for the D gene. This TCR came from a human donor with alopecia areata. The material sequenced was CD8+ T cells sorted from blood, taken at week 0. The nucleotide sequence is TGTGCCAGCTCACCACTCAATGAGCAGTTCTTC. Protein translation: CASSPLNEQFF.